Below are 30 T cell receptor beta chains sequenced from a single sample in a study of identical twins. Each CDR3 protein is one row after TCRdb ran MiXCR on the 5' RACE reads. The sample contains a few hundred thousand distinct CDR3 sequences, 9.5% to 10% of which appear only once. The data also belong to a second study, concerning yellow fever vaccine responses in identical twins.

Sequenced material: PBMCs. The source is a young woman in good health.

This clonotype was seen only a few times. The chain recombines TRBV6-1 with TRBJ2-7; a weak D match, TRBD1 (5 bases). Germline V gene data show CDR1 as MNHNS and CDR2 as SASEGT. Trimming took 8 bases from V and 2 from J, leaving 13 bases between them. The CDR3 totals 13 residues. The chain's CDR3 is CASLRVGAYEQYF. The CDR3 region has the DNA TGTGCCAGCCTCAGGGTAGGGGCCTACGAGCAGTACTTC.

The chain is built from TRBV24-1 and TRBJ2-3; D not resolved. V lost 3 bases and J lost 2, with 11 bases in between. The CDR3 loop spans 15 amino acids. Germline V gene data show CDR1 as KGHDR and CDR2 as SFDVKD. DNA of the CDR3: TGTGCCACCAGTGATCCTGGACGGACCACAGATACGCAGTATTTT. Its translation: CATSDPGRTTDTQYF.

This clonotype was recorded at least ten times. CDR3 residues: CSVEKYGTATYNEQFF. CDR3 DNA sequence: TGCAGCGTTGAGAAGTATGGGACGGCAACCTACAATGAGCAGTTCTTC. The gene calls are TRBV29-1 and TRBJ2-1; D may be TRBD1 or TRBD2 (5 bases each). V shed 3 bases and J shed 2 bases, with 17 bases lying between them. In germline, CDR1 is SQVTM, CDR2 ANQGSEA. The CDR3 is 16 amino acids.

This clonotype was recorded many times. V gene TRBV5-1 combines with J gene TRBJ2-7, with TRBD1 matching 9 bases. The CDR3 loop spans 14 amino acids. CDR1 SGHRS and CDR2 YFSETQ come from the germline V gene. After removal of 3 bases from V and 2 bases from J, the junction contained 3 bases not matched to a gene. CDR3 amino acids: CASSWDRVPYEQYF. The DNA of the CDR3 is TGCGCCAGCAGCTGGGACAGGGTACCCTACGAGCAGTACTTC.

This clonotype was seen ten or more times. The chain is built from TRBV12-3 or TRBV12-4 and TRBJ2-2, with 8 bases lining up with TRBD2. The CDR3 length is 17 residues. After removal of 2 bases from V and 1 base from J, the junction contained 6 bases not matched to a gene. CDR3 nucleotides: TGTGCCAGCAGTTTAAGGAGTAGCGGGGTGAACACCGGGGAGCTGTTTTTT. This codes for CASSLRSSGVNTGELFF.

The chain joins TRBV12-3 or TRBV12-4 to TRBJ2-7, with D perhaps given as TRBD1 or TRBD2 (6 bases each). V shed 6 bases and J shed 3 bases, with 15 bases lying between them. This CDR3 has 14 amino acids. The CDR3 DNA sequence: TGTGCCAGCAGCTCCAGACGGGGGCTCTACGAGCAGTACTTC. Amino acid sequence: CASSSRRGLYEQYF.

This clonotype was counted at least ten times. The rearrangement links TRBV24-1 to TRBJ1-2, with 7 bases aligning to TRBD1. V lost 6 bases to trimming and J lost 4 bases; unmatched junction nucleotides: 1. From germline, CDR1 is KGHDR and CDR2 SFDVKD. CDR3 length: 12 residues. CDR3 coding DNA: TGTGCCACCAGTCGACAGGGCTATGGCTACACCTTC. Protein sequence: CATSRQGYGYTF.

This clonotype was counted many times. The chain carries TRBV6-1 and TRBJ2-1, with D uncertain. The CDR3 contains 12 residues. Between the trimmed V and J ends, which lost 2 bases and 9 bases, there was a span of 8 bases. Germline V gene data show CDR1 as MNHNS and CDR2 as SASEGT. The CDR3 DNA sequence: TGTGCCAGCAGTGAATTAGTCACTGAGCAGTTCTTC. Amino acids: CASSELVTEQFF.

This clonotype was found many times. This chain joins TRBV24-1 and TRBJ1-1; 7 positions match TRBD1. This CDR3 region has 13 residues. V was clipped by 8 bases and J by 4 bases; unmatched bases: 6. The germline V gene has CDR1 KGHDR and CDR2 SFDVKD. CDR3 in amino acids: CATTPGGSTEAFF. In nucleotides, the CDR3 is TGTGCCACCACGCCAGGGGGGAGCACTGAAGCTTTCTTT.

This clonotype was seen more than once but under ten times. The chain employs TRBV5-1 and TRBJ2-3; either TRBD1 or TRBD2 may supply D (5 bases each). This CDR3 is 14 amino acids long. Trimming left V 4 bases short and J 2 bases short, with 11 bases between. CDR1 is SGHRS and CDR2 is YFSETQ in the germline V gene. The CDR3 DNA reads TGCGCCAGCAGCATTCAGGGAGCCACAGATACGCAGTATTTT. Translated, it gives CASSIQGATDTQYF.

The table lists this clonotype with many counts. This sequence joins TRBV7-2 and TRBJ1-2; perhaps TRBD1 as D (5 bases). This CDR3 region has 14 residues. V gave up 3 bases and J gave up 7 bases, with 15 bases separating them. Germline V lookup: CDR1 SGHTA, CDR2 FQGNSA. The CDR3 loop reads CASSLGRLGFGYTF. The CDR3, as DNA: TGTGCCAGCAGCTTGGGACGGTTAGGGTTTGGCTACACCTTC. Filled out from reference TRBV7-2 and TRBJ1-2, the complete variable domain reads GAGVSQSPSNKVTEKGKDVELRCDPISGHTALYWYRQSLGQGLEFLIYFQGNSAPDKSGLPSDRFSAERTGGSVSTLTIQRTQQEDSAVYLCASSLGRLGFGYTFGSGTRLTVV.

This clonotype was seen a handful of times. V usage is TRBV4-1 and J usage is TRBJ2-1; the match to TRBD2 covers 7 bases. The CDR3 consists of 15 residues. Looked up from germline, CDR1 is MGHRA and CDR2 is YSYEKL. Trimming cost V 4 bases and J 5 bases; bases outside gene matches: 8. The CDR3 loop is CASSPWTSGDNEQFF. In DNA, the CDR3 is TGCGCCAGCAGCCCTTGGACTAGTGGCGACAATGAGCAGTTCTTC.

V gene TRBV7-9 combines with J gene TRBJ2-3; no definite D call. V lost 4 bases to trimming and J lost 5 bases, with 13 bases between them. Germline CDR1 is SEHNR and CDR2 is FQNEAQ (reference sequence). This CDR3 comprises 14 residues. The CDR3 sequence: CASSSPRRQDTQYF. Here the CDR3 DNA reads TGTGCCAGCAGCTCCCCTCGGAGACAAGATACGCAGTATTTT.

V is TRBV12-3 or TRBV12-4 and J is TRBJ1-5, with a possible D match to TRBD1 (5 bases). The V gene lost 6 bases and the J gene lost 0 bases, with 12 bases spanning the gap. The CDR3 loop spans 15 amino acids. CDR3 DNA sequence: TGTGCCAGCAGACAAGACAGACTTAGCAATCAGCCCCAGCATTTT. Translation gives CASRQDRLSNQPQHF.

This clonotype came up a few times. The chain combines TRBV12-3 or TRBV12-4 with TRBJ1-2; D might be TRBD1 (6 bases). Trimming took 1 base from V and 3 from J, leaving 12 bases between them. This CDR3 has 15 amino acids. The CDR3 DNA reads TGTGCCAGCAGTTTAGTAGCAGGGGACTACTATGGCTACACCTTC. The encoded protein is CASSLVAGDYYGYTF.

This clonotype was observed once. This sequence joins TRBV4-3 and TRBJ2-1; D is undetermined. The CDR3 sequence is 13 residues long. The germline V gene encodes CDR1 LGHNA and CDR2 YSLEER. Trimming cost V 0 bases and J 7 bases, with 7 bases left between them. The CDR3 DNA follows: TGCGCCAGCAGCCAAGATTCGGTTAATGAGCAGTTCTTC. Its translation is CASSQDSVNEQFF.

V and J are TRBV28 and TRBJ2-4, with TRBD1 matching 7 bases. CDR3 size: 14 residues. Trimming at V came to 6 bases and at J to 2 bases, leaving 4 bases not matched to a gene. Germline V gene sequence: CDR1 MDHEN, CDR2 SYDVKM. Here the CDR3 DNA reads TGTGCCAGCAGACCACAGGGGACCAAAAACATTCAGTACTTC. Its translation is CASRPQGTKNIQYF.

The chain recombines TRBV30 with TRBJ2-1, with TRBD2 matching 9 bases. V dropped 6 bases and J dropped 4; count of bases not matched to a gene: 10. Germline V gene data show CDR1 as GTSNPN and CDR2 as SVGIG (reference sequence). The CDR3 consists of 15 residues. CDR3 amino acids: CACSPGAGGYNEQFF. The DNA of the CDR3 is TGTGCCTGCAGCCCTGGTGCGGGAGGGTACAATGAGCAGTTCTTC.

There are many counts of this clonotype. This rearrangement joins TRBV7-8 to TRBJ2-3; 9 positions agree with TRBD1. The CDR3 is 16 amino acids. V gave up 7 bases and J gave up 2 bases; unmatched junction bases: 10. Germline V gene lookup returns CDR1 SGHVS and CDR2 FQNEAQ. The CDR3 nucleotides are TGTGCCAGCAACCCTACCGGGACAGGGTACACAGATACGCAGTATTTT. This sequence encodes CASNPTGTGYTDTQYF.

The chain has TRBV29-1 and TRBJ2-3; the D call may be TRBD1 or TRBD2 (5 bases each). The germline V and J ends were trimmed by 3 bases and 0 bases, with 13 bases remaining between them. The CDR3 consists of 15 residues. Germline V lookup: CDR1 SQVTM, CDR2 ANQGSEA. CDR3 nucleotide sequence: TGCAGCGTTGATGGGGGTAAGGGGAGCACAGATACGCAGTATTTT. Translating gives CSVDGGKGSTDTQYF.

The V and J genes are TRBV7-6 and TRBJ2-5, with 11 bases fitting TRBD1. V trimming: 1 base; J trimming: 5 bases; junction bases outside the gene matches: 21. The length of the CDR3 is 21 residues. Per the germline V gene, CDR1 is SGHVS and CDR2 is FNYEAQ. CDR3 DNA sequence: TGTGCCAGCAGCTTAGAAGCTTATTTATGGGGACAGGGGGAATTTATGGAGACCCAGTACTTC. This sequence encodes CASSLEAYLWGQGEFMETQYF.

This clonotype came up many times. This chain uses TRBV5-5 with TRBJ2-3, with D maybe TRBD1 (6 bases). V lost 2 bases and J 0 bases, leaving 10 bases between the germline ends. There are 15 residues in the CDR3. Germline V gives CDR1 SGHKS, CDR2 YYEKEE (reference sequence). CDR3 protein: CASSFTGFSTDTQYF. CDR3 nucleotide sequence: TGTGCCAGCAGCTTTACAGGGTTTAGCACAGATACGCAGTATTTT.

In this sample, this clonotype turned up a few times. The rearrangement joins TRBV7-9 to TRBJ2-4; maybe TRBD2 (5 bases). V was cut by 8 bases and J by 5 bases, with 16 bases left in between. The CDR3 length is 14 residues. Germline lookup yields CDR1 SEHNR and CDR2 FQNEAQ (reference sequence). The CDR3: CASEGPLSENIQYF. CDR3 nucleotide sequence: TGTGCCAGCGAGGGCCCCTTGAGCGAAAACATTCAGTACTTC.

This sequence joins TRBV7-6 and TRBJ1-1, with no clear D. Deletions cut 5 bases from V and 6 bases from J, with 19 bases between. The CDR3 loop spans 15 amino acids. Germline V gives CDR1 SGHVS, CDR2 FNYEAQ. As DNA, the CDR3 is TGTGCCAGCAGCACCCGATTCGACGTGGGGTCTGAAGCTTTCTTT. Its protein is CASSTRFDVGSEAFF. Variable domain in full (rest from reference TRBV7-6 and TRBJ1-1): GAGVSQSPRYKVTKRGQDVALRCDPISGHVSLYWYRQALGQGPEFLTYFNYEAQQDKSGLPNDRFSAERPEGSISTLTIQRTEQRDSAMYRCASSTRFDVGSEAFFGQGTRLTVV.

This clonotype has at least ten counts. The genes are TRBV20-1 and TRBJ2-2; no firm D call. Germline lookup yields CDR1 DFQATT and CDR2 SNEGSKA (reference sequence). Trimming took off 3 bases at V and 0 bases at J, with 11 bases between the two ends. CDR3 length: 15 residues. The CDR3: CSARIGNANTGELFF. For the CDR3, the DNA is TGCAGTGCTAGGATAGGTAACGCGAACACCGGGGAGCTGTTTTTT.

This clonotype has more than one count but fewer than ten. The CDR3 sequence is CASSLGLGGVETQYF. CDR3 coding DNA: TGTGCCAGCAGTTTGGGACTAGGAGGGGTGGAGACCCAGTACTTC. This chain joins TRBV12-3 or TRBV12-4 and TRBJ2-5; 8 nucleotides agree with TRBD2. The trim removed 3 bases at V and 5 bases at J, leaving 8 bases unmatched. The CDR3 contains 15 residues.

Points on this clonotype: One end of the junction varies from germline; a read error may be responsible. This chain links TRBV7-7 with TRBJ1-5; D not resolved. The germline gives CDR1 SSHAT, CDR2 FNYEAQ (reference sequence). CDR3 length equals 14 residues. CDR3 protein: CASSLTAVDQPQHF. The CDR3 bases are TGTGCTAGCAGCTTAACGGCGGTGGATCAGCCCCAGCATTTT.

The chain uses TRBV6-2 or TRBV6-3 and TRBJ2-1, with TRBD2 matching over 7 bases. Looked up from germline, CDR1 is MNHEY and CDR2 is SVGEGT. Germline trimming cut 7 bases from V and 4 bases from J; bases unmatched to any gene: 10. CDR3 length equals 15 residues. The CDR3 is CASIEGGAPYNEQFF. As DNA, the CDR3 is TGTGCCAGCATTGAGGGAGGGGCCCCGTACAATGAGCAGTTCTTC.

CDR3 region: CASSQMGTGAYEQYF. The CDR3 DNA reads TGTGCCAGCAGCCAAATGGGGACAGGGGCCTACGAGCAGTACTTC. The chain has TRBV7-2 and TRBJ2-7; 10 bases are a match to TRBD1. Germline assignment: CDR1 SGHTA and CDR2 FQGNSA. This CDR3 comprises 15 residues. With V trimmed by 5 bases and J by 2 bases, 6 bases remained unmatched.

This clonotype was counted at least ten times. The chain recombines TRBV6-1 with TRBJ2-5; D possibly uses TRBD1 or TRBD2 (5 bases each). V was clipped by 6 bases and J by 2 bases, with 13 bases between them. This CDR3 spans 14 amino acids. CDR1 is MNHNS and CDR2 is SASEGT in the germline V gene. CDR3 sequence: CASRQRGEQETQYF. The CDR3 DNA sequence: TGTGCCAGCAGACAGAGAGGGGAGCAAGAGACCCAGTACTTC.